This T cell receptor beta chain was sequenced in a study of T cells in Graves' hyperthyroidism and ophthalmopathy. This clonotype has a count of ten or more. The J segment lost 5 bases and the V segment lost 10 bases, leaving 10 bases of the junction unmatched. The CDR3 length is 15 residues. Germline CDR1 WSHSY, CDR2 SAAADI. Clinical symptoms, serum thyroxine and TRAb, thyroid ultrasound and orbital computed tomography were used for the diagnoses. The source material, RNA transcripts, was used to amplify TCR beta CDR3 regions. HTBI primers were the set used in a first-round RT-PCR of the TCR CDR3. MiXCR, run by TCRdb on the multiplex PCR reads, gives a single entry per CDR3 protein. Of 550,000 to 700,000 distinct CDR3 sequences in the sample, about 43% were seen once.

Material for sequencing was peripheral blood or thyroid tissue (not recorded which). The TCR was taken from an adult woman with Graves' disease, either hyperthyroidism or ophthalmopathy (not recorded which). V and J are TRBV10-2 and TRBJ1-4, with TRBD1 matching over 10 bases. CDR3 amino acids: CATLSSGQGNEKLFF. The CDR3, as DNA: TGCGCCACCCTGTCTTCGGGACAGGGGAATGAAAAACTGTTTTTT.